This entry concerns a single T cell receptor beta chain. This sample was included in a study of response to subunit inactivated influenza vaccine. The CDR3 consists of 13 residues. With 2 bases removed from V and 6 bases from J, the gap between germline ends came to 9 bases. Germline V CDR1 and CDR2: SGHTA, FQGNSA. TCRdb recomputed calls from the RT-PCR reads with MiXCR, one row per CDR3 protein. This table has 450,000 to 500,000 distinct CDR3 sequences, over 9.5% appearing once. The source is a man aged 45-60 years who received an inactivated influenza vaccine. Material: PBMCs from blood, obtained 40 to 50 days after vaccination. The V gene is TRBV7-2, the J gene TRBJ2-3; D possibly corresponds to TRBD2 (6 bases). This CDR3 reads CASSLREWDTQYF. CDR3 bases: TGTGCCAGCAGCTTACGGGAGTGGGATACGCAGTATTTT.